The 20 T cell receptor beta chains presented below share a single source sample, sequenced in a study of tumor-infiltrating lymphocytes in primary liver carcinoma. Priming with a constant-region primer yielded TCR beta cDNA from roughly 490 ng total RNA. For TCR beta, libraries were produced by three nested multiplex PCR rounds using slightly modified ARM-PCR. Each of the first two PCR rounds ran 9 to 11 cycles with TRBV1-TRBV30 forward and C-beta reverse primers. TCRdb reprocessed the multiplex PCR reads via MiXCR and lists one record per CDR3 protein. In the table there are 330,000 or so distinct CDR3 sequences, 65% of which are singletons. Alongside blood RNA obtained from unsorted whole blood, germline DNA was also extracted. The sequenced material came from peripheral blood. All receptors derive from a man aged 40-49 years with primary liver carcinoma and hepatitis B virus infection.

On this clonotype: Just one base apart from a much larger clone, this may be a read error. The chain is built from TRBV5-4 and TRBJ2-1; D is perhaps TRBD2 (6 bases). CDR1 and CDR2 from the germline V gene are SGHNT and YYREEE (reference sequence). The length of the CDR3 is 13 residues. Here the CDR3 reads CASSPRLGSEEFF. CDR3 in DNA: TGTGCCAGCAGCCCCCGACTAGGGAGTGAGGAGTTCTTC.

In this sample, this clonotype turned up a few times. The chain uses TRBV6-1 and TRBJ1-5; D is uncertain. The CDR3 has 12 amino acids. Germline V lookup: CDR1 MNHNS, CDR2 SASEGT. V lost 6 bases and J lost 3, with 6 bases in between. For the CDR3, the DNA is TGTGCCAGCAGCCCCCACAATCAGCCCCAGCATTTT. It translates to CASSPHNQPQHF.

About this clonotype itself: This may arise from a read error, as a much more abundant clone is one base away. The CDR3 nucleotides read TGTGCCAGCAGCCTCACAGGGGAAAACAATCAGACCCAGCATTTT. This translates into CASSLTGENNQTQHF. This sequence joins TRBV6-5 and TRBJ1-5; 7 bases agree with TRBD1. Germline loops: CDR1 MNHEY, CDR2 SVGAGI. This CDR3 region has 15 residues.

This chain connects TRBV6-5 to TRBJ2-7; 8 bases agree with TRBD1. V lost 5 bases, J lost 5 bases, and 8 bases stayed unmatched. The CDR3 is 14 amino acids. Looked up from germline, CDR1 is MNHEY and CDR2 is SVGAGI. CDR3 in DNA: TGTGCCAGCAGTCGGGACAGGTGTAATCACGAGCAGTACTTC. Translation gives CASSRDRCNHEQYF.

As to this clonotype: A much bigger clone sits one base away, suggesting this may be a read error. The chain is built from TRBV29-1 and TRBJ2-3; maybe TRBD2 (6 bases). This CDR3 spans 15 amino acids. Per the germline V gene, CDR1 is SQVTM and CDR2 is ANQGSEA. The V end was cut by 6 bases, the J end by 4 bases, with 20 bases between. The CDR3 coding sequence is TGCAGCGTAGTGACATCAGTGGGAGGCCCAGATACGCAGTATTTT. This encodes CSVVTSVGGPDTQYF.

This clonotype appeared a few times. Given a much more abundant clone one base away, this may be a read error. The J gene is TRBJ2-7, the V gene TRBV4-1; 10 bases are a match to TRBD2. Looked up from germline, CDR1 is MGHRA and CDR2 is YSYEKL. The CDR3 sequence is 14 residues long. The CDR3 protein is CANSQDLYALAGEF. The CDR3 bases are TGCGCCAACAGCCAAGATTTGTATGCCCTAGCGGGAGAATTC.

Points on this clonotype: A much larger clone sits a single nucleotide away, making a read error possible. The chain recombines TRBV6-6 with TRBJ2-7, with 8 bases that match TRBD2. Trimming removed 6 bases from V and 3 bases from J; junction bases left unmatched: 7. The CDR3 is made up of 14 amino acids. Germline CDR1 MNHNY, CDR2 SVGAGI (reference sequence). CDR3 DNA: TGTGCCAGCAGAGAAAGCGGGAGCTTCTACGAGCAGTACTTC. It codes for CASRESGSFYEQYF.

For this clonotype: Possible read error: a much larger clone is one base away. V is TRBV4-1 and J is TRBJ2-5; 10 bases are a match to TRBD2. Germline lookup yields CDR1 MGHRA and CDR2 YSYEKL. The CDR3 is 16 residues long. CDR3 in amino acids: CASSQGLAGGQEAQYF. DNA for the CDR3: TGCGCCAGCAGCCAAGGGTTAGCGGGAGGACAAGAGGCCCAGTACTTC.

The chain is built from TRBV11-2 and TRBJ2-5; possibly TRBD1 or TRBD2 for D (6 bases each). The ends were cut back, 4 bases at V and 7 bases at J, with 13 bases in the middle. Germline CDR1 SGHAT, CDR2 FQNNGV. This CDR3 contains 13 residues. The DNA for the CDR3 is TGTGCCAGCAGCTCCGCAGAGGGGGGGACCCAGTACTTC. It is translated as CASSSAEGGTQYF.

The CDR3: CASSLLLTGNEQYF. For the CDR3, the DNA is TGTGCCAGCAGTTTACTCCTTACGGGAAACGAGCAGTACTTC. The chain recombines TRBV28 with TRBJ2-7, with D possibly TRBD2 on 5 matching bases. The ends were cut back, 2 bases at V and 5 bases at J, with 13 bases in the middle. This CDR3 is 14 amino acids long. CDR1 is MDHEN, CDR2 SYDVKM, per germline.

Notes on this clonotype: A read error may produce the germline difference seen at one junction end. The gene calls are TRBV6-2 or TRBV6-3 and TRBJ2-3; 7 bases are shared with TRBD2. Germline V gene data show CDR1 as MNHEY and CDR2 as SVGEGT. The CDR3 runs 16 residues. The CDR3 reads CGSSPQPGLKSDTQYF. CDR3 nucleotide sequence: TGTGGCAGCAGCCCCCAGCCGGGACTAAAGTCAGATACGCAGTATTTT.

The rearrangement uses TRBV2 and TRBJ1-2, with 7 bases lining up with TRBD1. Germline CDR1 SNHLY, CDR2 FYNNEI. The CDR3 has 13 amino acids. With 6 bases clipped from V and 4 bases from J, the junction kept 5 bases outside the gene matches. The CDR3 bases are TGTGCCAGCAGGTTTTACAGGGGCTATGGCTACACCTTC. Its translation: CASRFYRGYGYTF.

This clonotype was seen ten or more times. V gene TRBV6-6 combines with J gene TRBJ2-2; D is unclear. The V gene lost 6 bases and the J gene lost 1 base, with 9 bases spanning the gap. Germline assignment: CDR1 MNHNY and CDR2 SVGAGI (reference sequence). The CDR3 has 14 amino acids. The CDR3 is CASSPQVNTGELFF. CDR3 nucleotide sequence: TGTGCCAGCAGCCCCCAAGTGAACACCGGGGAGCTGTTTTTT.

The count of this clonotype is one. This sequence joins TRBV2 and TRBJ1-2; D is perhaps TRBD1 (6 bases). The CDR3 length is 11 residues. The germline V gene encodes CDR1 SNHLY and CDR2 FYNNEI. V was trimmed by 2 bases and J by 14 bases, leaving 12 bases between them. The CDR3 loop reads CASSEFTRGTF. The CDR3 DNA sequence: TGTGCCAGCAGTGAATTTACGAGGGGGACCTTC. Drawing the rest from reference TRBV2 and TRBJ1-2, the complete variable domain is EPEVTQTPSHQVTQMGQEVILRCVPISNHLYFYWYRQILGQKVEFLVSFYNNEISEKSEIFDDQFSVERPDGSNFTLKIRSTKLEDSAMYFCASSEFTRGTFGSGTRLTVV.

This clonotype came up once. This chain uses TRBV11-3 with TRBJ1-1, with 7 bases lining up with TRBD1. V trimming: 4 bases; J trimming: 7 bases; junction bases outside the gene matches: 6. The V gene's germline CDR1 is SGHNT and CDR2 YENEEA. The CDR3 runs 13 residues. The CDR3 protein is CASSYTGDIEAFF. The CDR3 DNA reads TGTGCCAGCAGCTATACAGGGGACATTGAAGCTTTCTTT.

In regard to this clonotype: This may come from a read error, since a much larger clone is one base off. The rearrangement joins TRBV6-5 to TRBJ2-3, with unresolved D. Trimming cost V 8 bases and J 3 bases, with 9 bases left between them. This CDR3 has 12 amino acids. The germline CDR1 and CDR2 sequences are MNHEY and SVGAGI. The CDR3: CASCVSTDTQYF. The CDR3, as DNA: TGTGCCAGCTGTGTCTCTACAGATACGCAGTATTTT.

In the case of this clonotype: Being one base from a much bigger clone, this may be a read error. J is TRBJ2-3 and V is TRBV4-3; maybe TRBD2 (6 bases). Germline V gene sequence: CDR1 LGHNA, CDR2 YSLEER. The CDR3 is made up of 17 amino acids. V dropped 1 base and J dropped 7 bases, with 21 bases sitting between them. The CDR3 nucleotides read TGCGCCAGCAGCCAAGGGCTTAGCCCCCGAGGCGGGAATACGCAGTATTTT. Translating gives CASSQGLSPRGGNTQYF.

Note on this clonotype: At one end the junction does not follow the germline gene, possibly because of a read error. As DNA, the CDR3 is TGTGCCGGAGAGGGACAGGGTCTGCAAAGGTTCTCCTACGAGCACTACTTC. Its translation is CAGEGQGLQRFSYEHYF. The chain links TRBV6-7 to TRBJ2-7, with 9 bases matching TRBD1. TRBV6-7 is recorded as an ORF, its role being uncertain. The CDR3 has 17 residues.

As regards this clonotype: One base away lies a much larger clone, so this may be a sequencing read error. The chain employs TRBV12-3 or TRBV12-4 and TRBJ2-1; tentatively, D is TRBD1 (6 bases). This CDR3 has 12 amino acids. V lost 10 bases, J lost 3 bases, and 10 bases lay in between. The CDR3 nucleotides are TGTGCCAACAGGGCCGACTACAATGAGCAGTTCTTC. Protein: CANRADYNEQFF.

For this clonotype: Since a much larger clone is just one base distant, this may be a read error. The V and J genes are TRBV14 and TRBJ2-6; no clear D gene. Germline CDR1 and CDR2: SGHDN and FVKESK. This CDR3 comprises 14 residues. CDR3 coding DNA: TGTGCCAACAGCCCTCTTGCTGGGGCCAACGTCCTGACTTTC. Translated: CANSPLAGANVLTF.